The present entry profiles one T cell receptor (beta chain) with its context. What it recognizes is unknown. CDR3 length: 14 amino acids. Germline V lookup: CDR1 MNHEY, CDR2 SVGAGI. Trimming at V came to 7 bases and at J to 5 bases, leaving 7 bases not matched to a gene. This entry belongs to a study of CD8 T cells in ankylosing spondylitis. Findings and limits, study-wide: Disease-linked clones, CD8+, were relatively rare in peripheral blood. Clones linked to disease were reported to show significant enrichment in matched ankylosing spondylitis synovial fluid. Ankylosing spondylitis blood appeared to carry a characteristic TCR beta motif of roughly 8 highly homologous variants.

TCRdb recomputed calls from the 5' RACE reads with MiXCR, one row per CDR3 protein. This sample carries 200,000 or so distinct CDR3 sequences, 15% to 20% of them seen once, and the ten largest clones take 4.3%. This receptor was identified in a male donor aged 5 to 29 with ankylosing spondylitis or in good health (not recorded which). The source material was blood, either unsorted or a sorted T cell fraction (not recorded which). V is TRBV6-5 and J is TRBJ2-1; 8 positions agree with TRBD1. The CDR3 is CASTYGTGNNEQFF. DNA of the CDR3: TGTGCCAGCACCTACGGGACAGGCAACAATGAGCAGTTCTTC.